The 3 T cell receptor beta chains below were found in one sample sequenced in a study of T cell responses to AZD1222 COVID-19 vaccine. Generated by immunoSEQ multiplex PCR, the TCRdb table keeps only in-frame clones and is missing some. In the table there are about 140,000 clones, about 91% of which are singletons. This sample comprised peripheral blood, obtained on day 0 of AZD1222 vaccination. The receptors come from an adult in good health.

The chain joins TRBV19 to TRBJ2-3; TRBD2 is a possible D gene (5 bases). V lost 4 bases and J 5 bases, leaving 19 bases between the germline ends. CDR3 length: 16 residues. Germline-derived CDR1 and CDR2 are LNHDA and SQIVND (reference sequence). The CDR3, as DNA: TGTGCCAGTAGTAAGCGGAACCTGAGAGCTAGAGATACGCAGTATTTT. Translating it yields CASSKRNLRARDTQYF.

This clone was seen more than once but under ten times. The chain has TRBV24-1 and TRBJ2-2; TRBD2 aligns across 8 bases. Germline CDR1 reads KGHDR; CDR2 reads SFDVKD. V lost 3 bases to trimming and J lost 6 bases; unmatched junction nucleotides: 5. The CDR3 has 15 residues. Here the CDR3 DNA reads TGTGCCACCAGTGATCCAGCGGGAGAAGCCGGGGAGCTGTTTTTT. This sequence encodes CATSDPAGEAGELFF.

The rearrangement uses TRBV28 and TRBJ2-1; 8 bases line up with TRBD2. The CDR3 loop spans 15 amino acids. Germline trimming cut 10 bases from V and 1 base from J; bases unmatched to any gene: 9. In germline, CDR1 is MDHEN, CDR2 SYDVKM. CDR3 coding DNA: TGTGCCACCCAGTGGAGCGGGAGATCCTACAATGAGCAGTTCTTC. Residues: CATQWSGRSYNEQFF. Combining the CDR3 with reference TRBV28 and TRBJ2-1 gives the whole variable domain DVKVTQSSRYLVKRTGEKVFLECVQDMDHENMFWYRQDPGLGLRLIYFSYDVKMKEKGDIPEGYSVSREKKERFSLILESASTNQTSMYLCATQWSGRSYNEQFFGPGTRLTVL.